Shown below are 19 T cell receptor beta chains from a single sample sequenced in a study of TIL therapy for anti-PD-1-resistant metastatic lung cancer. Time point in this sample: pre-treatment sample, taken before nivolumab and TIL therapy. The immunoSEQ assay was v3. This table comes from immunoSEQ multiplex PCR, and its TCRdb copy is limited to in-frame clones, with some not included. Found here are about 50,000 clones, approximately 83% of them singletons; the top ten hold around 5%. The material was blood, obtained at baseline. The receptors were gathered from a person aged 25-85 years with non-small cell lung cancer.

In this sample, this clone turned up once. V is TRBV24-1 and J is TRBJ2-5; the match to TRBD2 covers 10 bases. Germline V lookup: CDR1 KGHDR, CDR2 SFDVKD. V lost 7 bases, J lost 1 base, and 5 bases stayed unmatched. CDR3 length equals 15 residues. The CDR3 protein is CATSLAGAFQETQYF. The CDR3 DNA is TGTGCCACCAGCCTAGCGGGGGCGTTCCAAGAGACCCAGTACTTC.

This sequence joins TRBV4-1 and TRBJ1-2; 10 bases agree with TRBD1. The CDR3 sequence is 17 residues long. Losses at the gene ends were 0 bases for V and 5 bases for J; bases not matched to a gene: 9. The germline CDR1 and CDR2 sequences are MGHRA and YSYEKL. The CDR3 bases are TGCGCCAGCAGCCAAGATCACAATCGGGGACAGGGGTATGGCTACACCTTC. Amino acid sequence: CASSQDHNRGQGYGYTF.

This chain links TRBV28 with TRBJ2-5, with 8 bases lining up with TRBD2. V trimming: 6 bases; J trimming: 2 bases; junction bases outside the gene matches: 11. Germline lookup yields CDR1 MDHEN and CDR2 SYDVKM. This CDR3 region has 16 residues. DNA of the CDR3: TGTGCCAGCAGCCGACCGGGAGGGTTGGGGCAAGAGACCCAGTACTTC. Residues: CASSRPGGLGQETQYF.

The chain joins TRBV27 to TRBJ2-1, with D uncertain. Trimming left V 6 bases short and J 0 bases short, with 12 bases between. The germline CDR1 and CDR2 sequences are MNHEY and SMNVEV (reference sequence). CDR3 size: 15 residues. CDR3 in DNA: TGTGCCAGCAGCCCGGATTCAGGCTCCTACAATGAGCAGTTCTTC. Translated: CASSPDSGSYNEQFF.

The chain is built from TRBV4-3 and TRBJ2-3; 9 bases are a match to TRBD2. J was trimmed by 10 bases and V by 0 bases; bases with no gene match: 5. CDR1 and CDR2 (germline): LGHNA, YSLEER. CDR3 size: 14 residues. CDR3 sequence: CASSQDAGLAAQYF. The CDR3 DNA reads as TGCGCCAGCAGCCAAGACGCGGGACTAGCAGCGCAGTATTTT.

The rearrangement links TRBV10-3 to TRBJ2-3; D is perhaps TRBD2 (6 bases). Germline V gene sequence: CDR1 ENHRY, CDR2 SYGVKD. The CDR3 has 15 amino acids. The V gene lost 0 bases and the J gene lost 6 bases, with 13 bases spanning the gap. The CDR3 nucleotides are TGTGCCATCAGTGAGTCGGAGGGGAGCGCGGATACGCAGTATTTT. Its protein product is CAISESEGSADTQYF.

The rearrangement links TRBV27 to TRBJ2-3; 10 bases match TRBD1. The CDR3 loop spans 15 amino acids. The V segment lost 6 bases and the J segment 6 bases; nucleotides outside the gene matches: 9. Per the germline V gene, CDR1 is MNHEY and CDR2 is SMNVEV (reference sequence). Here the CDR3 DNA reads TGTGCCAGCAGACCGGGACAGGGGCGGAGGGATACGCAGTATTTT. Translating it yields CASRPGQGRRDTQYF.

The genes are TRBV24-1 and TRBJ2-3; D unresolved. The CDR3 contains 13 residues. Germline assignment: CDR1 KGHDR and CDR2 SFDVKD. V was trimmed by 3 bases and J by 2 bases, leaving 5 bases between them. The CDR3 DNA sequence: TGTGCCACCAGTGATCCCAACACAGATACGCAGTATTTT. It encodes CATSDPNTDTQYF.

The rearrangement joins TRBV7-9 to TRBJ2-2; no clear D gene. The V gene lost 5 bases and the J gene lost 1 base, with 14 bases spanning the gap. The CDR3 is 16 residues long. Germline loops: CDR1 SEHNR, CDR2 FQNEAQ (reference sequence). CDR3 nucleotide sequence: TGTGCCAGCAGCCATAGCTTAACAGTGAACACCGGGGAGCTGTTTTTT. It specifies CASSHSLTVNTGELFF. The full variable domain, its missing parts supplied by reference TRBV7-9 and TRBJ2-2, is DTGVSQNPRHKITKRGQNVTFRCDPISEHNRLYWYRQTLGQGPEFLTYFQNEAQLEKSRLLSDRFSAERPKGSFSTLEIQRTEQGDSAMYLCASSHSLTVNTGELFFGEGSRLTVL.

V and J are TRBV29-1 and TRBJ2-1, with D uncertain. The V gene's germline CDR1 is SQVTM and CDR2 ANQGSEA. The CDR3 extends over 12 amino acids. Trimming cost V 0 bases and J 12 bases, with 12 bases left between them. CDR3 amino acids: CSVEDPSLVQFF. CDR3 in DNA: TGCAGCGTTGAAGATCCGAGTTTAGTGCAGTTCTTC.

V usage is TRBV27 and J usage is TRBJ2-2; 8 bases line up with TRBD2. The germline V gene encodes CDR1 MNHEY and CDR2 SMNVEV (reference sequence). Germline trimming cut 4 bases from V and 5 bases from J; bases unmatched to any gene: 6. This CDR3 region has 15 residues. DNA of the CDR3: TGTGCCAGCAGTTCCGAGCGGGAGTGGACCGGGGAGCTGTTTTTT. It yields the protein CASSSEREWTGELFF.

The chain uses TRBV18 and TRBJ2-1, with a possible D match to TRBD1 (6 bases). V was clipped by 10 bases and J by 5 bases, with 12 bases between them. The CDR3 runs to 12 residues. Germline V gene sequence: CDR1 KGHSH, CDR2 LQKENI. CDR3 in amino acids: CATEGDNNEQFF. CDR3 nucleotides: TGTGCCACCGAGGGGGATAACAATGAGCAGTTCTTC.

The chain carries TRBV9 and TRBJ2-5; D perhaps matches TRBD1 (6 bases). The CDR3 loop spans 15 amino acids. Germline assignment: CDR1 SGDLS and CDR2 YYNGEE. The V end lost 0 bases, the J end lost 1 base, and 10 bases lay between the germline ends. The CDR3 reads CASSVGGQRQETQYF. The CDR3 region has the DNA TGTGCCAGCAGCGTAGGAGGACAGCGCCAAGAGACCCAGTACTTC.

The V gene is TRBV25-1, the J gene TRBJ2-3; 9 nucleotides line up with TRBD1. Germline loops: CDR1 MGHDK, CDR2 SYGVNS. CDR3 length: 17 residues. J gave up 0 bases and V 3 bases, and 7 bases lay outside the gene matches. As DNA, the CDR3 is TGTGCCAGCAGTGACGACGGGACAGGGACTAGCACAGATACGCAGTATTTT. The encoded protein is CASSDDGTGTSTDTQYF.

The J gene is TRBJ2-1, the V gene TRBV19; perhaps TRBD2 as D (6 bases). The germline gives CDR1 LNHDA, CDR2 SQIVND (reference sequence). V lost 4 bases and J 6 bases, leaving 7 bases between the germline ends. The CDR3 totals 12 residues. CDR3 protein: CASSRRANEQFF. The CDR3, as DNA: TGTGCCAGTAGTAGGAGGGCCAATGAGCAGTTCTTC.

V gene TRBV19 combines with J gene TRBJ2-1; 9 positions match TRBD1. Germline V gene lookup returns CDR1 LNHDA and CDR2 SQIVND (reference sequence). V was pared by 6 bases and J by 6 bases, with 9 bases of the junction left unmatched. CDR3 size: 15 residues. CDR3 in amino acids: CASRNNRDRVNEQFF. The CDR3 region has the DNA TGTGCCAGTAGAAATAATCGGGACAGGGTCAATGAGCAGTTCTTC.

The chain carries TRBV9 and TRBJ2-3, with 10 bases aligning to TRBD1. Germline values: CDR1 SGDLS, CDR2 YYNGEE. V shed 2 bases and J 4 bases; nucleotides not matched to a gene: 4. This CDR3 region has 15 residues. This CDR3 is CASSVVGQGADTQYF. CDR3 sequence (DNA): TGTGCCAGCAGCGTGGTCGGACAGGGGGCAGATACGCAGTATTTT.

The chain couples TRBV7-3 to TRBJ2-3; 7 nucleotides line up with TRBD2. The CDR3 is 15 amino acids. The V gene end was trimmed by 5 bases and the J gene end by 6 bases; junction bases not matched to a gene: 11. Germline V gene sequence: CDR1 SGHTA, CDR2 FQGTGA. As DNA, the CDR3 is TGTGCCAGCAGCGCAATGGGAGGGAGGGCTGATACGCAGTATTTT. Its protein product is CASSAMGGRADTQYF.

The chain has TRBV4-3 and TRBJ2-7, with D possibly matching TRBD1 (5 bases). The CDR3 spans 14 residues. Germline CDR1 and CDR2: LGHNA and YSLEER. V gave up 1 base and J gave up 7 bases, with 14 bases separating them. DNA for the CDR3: TGCGCCAGCAGCCAAGGACAGCCTCCCTTTGAGCAGTACTTC. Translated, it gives CASSQGQPPFEQYF.